The TCR beta chain described here comes from a study of blood T cells in healthy people across ages. V lost 5 bases, J lost 5 bases, and 15 bases lay in between. This CDR3 has 15 amino acids. Germline V gene sequence: CDR1 SGHTA, CDR2 FQGTGA. Together with a sample-barcoded 5' primer, a J-beta primer mix was included in a second PCR lasting about 6 to 11 cycles. In TCRdb, the 5' RACE reads were re-called with MiXCR into one record per CDR3 protein. The data contain some 1,800,000 distinct CDR3 sequences, 30% to 40% of them seen just once; the ten biggest clones take up 23%. This sequence was found in a human donor in good health. The rearrangement uses TRBV7-3 and TRBJ2-2, with D possibly matching TRBD2 (7 bases). Sample: blood. CDR3 residues: CASSQGGGGTGELFF. For the CDR3, the DNA is TGTGCCAGCAGCCAGGGAGGGGGAGGTACCGGGGAGCTGTTTTTT.